The 26 T cell receptor beta chains reported below all come from one sample, sequenced in a study of technical replicates of blood from four donors. Profiling relied on immunoSEQ multiplex PCR, and the TCRdb table lists in-frame clones only, not all of them. The table includes 14,000 or so clones, 80% to 85% detected once. Input material: PBMCs. The source is a human donor in good health.

This clone was seen only once. The chain is built from TRBV14 and TRBJ2-7; 8 bases match TRBD2. This CDR3 is 14 amino acids long. Germline CDR1 reads SGHDN; CDR2 reads FVKESK. Trimming removed 6 bases from V and 3 bases from J; junction bases left unmatched: 7. CDR3 region: CASSLSGSVYEQYF. CDR3 DNA: TGTGCCAGCAGTCTAAGCGGGAGCGTCTACGAGCAGTACTTC.

The chain couples TRBV5-1 to TRBJ2-6; weak D call: TRBD2 (5 bases). Trimming left V 0 bases short and J 1 base short, with 5 bases between. CDR1 is SGHRS and CDR2 is YFSETQ in the germline V gene. The length of the CDR3 is 15 residues. In DNA, the CDR3 is TGCGCCAGCAGCTTGGGAGGGTCTGGGGCCAACGTCCTGACTTTC. It specifies CASSLGGSGANVLTF.

This clone was detected only a few times. CDR3 sequence (DNA): TGTGCCAGCAGCTCAATACGGGGACAGGGGAACGGCTACACCTTC. This codes for CASSSIRGQGNGYTF. The chain is built from TRBV11-2 and TRBJ1-2, with 10 bases aligning to TRBD1. The germline CDR1 and CDR2 sequences are SGHAT and FQNNGV. This CDR3 has 15 amino acids. J gave up 8 bases and V 4 bases, and 10 bases lay outside the gene matches. Full variable domain (outside the CDR3, taken from reference TRBV11-2 and TRBJ1-2): EAGVAQSPRYKIIEKRQSVAFWCNPISGHATLYWYQQILGQGPKLLIQFQNNGVVDDSQLPKDRFSAERLKGVDSTLKIQPAKLEDSAVYLCASSSIRGQGNGYTFGSGTRLTVV.

This clone was counted a single time. CDR3 in amino acids: CASRTDRNTEAFF. The CDR3 DNA follows: TGTGCCAGTAGAACGGACAGAAACACTGAAGCTTTCTTT. The chain uses TRBV19 and TRBJ1-1, with a possible D match to TRBD1 (6 bases). CDR3 size: 13 residues. V was clipped by 6 bases and J by 2 bases, with 10 bases between them. Per germline, CDR1 LNHDA and CDR2 SQIVND (reference sequence).

This chain uses TRBV11-2 with TRBJ2-1; TRBD1 is a possible D gene (6 bases). Germline CDR1 reads SGHAT; CDR2 reads FQNNGV. The V and J ends lost 3 bases and 0 bases respectively, with 12 bases between them. The CDR3 loop spans 16 amino acids. DNA of the CDR3: TGTGCCAGCAGCTTCCAGGGGCTAACCTCCTACAATGAGCAGTTCTTC. This gives the protein CASSFQGLTSYNEQFF.

The genes are TRBV5-8 and TRBJ1-5; TRBD1 agrees at 7 bases. This CDR3 region has 15 residues. Trimming at V came to 1 base and at J to 2 bases, leaving 3 bases not matched to a gene. From germline, CDR1 is SGHTS and CDR2 YDEGEE. In DNA form, the CDR3 reads TGTGCCAGCAGCTTGTACAGGGGAGGCAATCAGCCCCAGCATTTT. Protein sequence: CASSLYRGGNQPQHF.

The J gene is TRBJ2-2, the V gene TRBV2; D is uncertain. Germline V lookup: CDR1 SNHLY, CDR2 FYNNEI. With 2 bases removed from V and 1 base from J, the gap between germline ends came to 11 bases. CDR3 size: 16 residues. In DNA form, the CDR3 reads TGTGCCAGCAGTGAATTTGACTTAAAGAACACCGGGGAGCTGTTTTTT. Translation: CASSEFDLKNTGELFF.

The rearrangement uses TRBV2 and TRBJ2-3; D is possibly TRBD2 (5 bases). V was trimmed by 10 bases and J by 1 base, leaving 15 bases between them. This CDR3 is built from 14 residues. Germline loops: CDR1 SNHLY, CDR2 FYNNEI. CDR3 nucleotides: TGTGCCATCCTCAGAGGGTCTGGCACAGATACGCAGTATTTT. It codes for CAILRGSGTDTQYF.

The rearrangement joins TRBV5-4 to TRBJ2-7; TRBD1 matches at 9 bases. J gave up 3 bases and V 0 bases, and 4 bases lay outside the gene matches. The germline gives CDR1 SGHNT, CDR2 YYREEE (reference sequence). The CDR3 is 15 amino acids. The CDR3 loop is CASSLGDRAIYEQYF. CDR3 nucleotide sequence: TGTGCCAGCAGCTTGGGGGACAGGGCCATCTACGAGCAGTACTTC. Based on the CDR3 plus reference TRBV5-4 and TRBJ2-7, the full variable domain is ETGVTQSPTHLIKTRGQQVTLRCSSQSGHNTVSWYQQALGQGPQFIFQYYREEENGRGNFPPRFSGLQFPNYSSELNVNALELDDSALYLCASSLGDRAIYEQYFGPGTRLTVT.

The V call is TRBV27, the J call TRBJ2-7; TRBD1 matches 8 bases. Per germline, CDR1 MNHEY and CDR2 SMNVEV (reference sequence). The CDR3 runs to 15 residues. With 2 bases clipped from V and 2 bases from J, the junction kept 5 bases outside the gene matches. The CDR3 DNA follows: TGTGCCAGCAGTTTAGCTGGACAGGGAACCTACGAGCAGTACTTC. It is translated as CASSLAGQGTYEQYF.

This chain links TRBV30 with TRBJ2-5, with 7 bases matching TRBD2. Germline lookup yields CDR1 GTSNPN and CDR2 SVGIG (reference sequence). The CDR3 contains 15 residues. V lost 1 base to trimming and J lost 5 bases; unmatched junction nucleotides: 10. CDR3 loop: CAWSGRDYNGETQYF. CDR3 nucleotides: TGTGCCTGGAGTGGCCGGGACTACAACGGGGAGACCCAGTACTTC.

The chain carries TRBV7-9 and TRBJ2-3; TRBD2 matches 14 bases. Germline CDR1 and CDR2: SEHNR and FQNEAQ (reference sequence). Trimming removed 5 bases from V and 3 bases from J; junction bases left unmatched: 13. The CDR3 is made up of 19 amino acids. The CDR3 region is CASSNTWTSGRLGTDTQYF. The DNA for the CDR3 is TGTGCCAGCAGCAACACCTGGACTAGCGGGAGGTTGGGTACAGATACGCAGTATTTT.

The CDR3 bases are TGTGCCAACATTAGACGGGACAGGGTCCACGAGCAGTACTTC. As protein: CANIRRDRVHEQYF. The rearrangement links TRBV6-4 to TRBJ2-7; 9 bases are a match to TRBD1. The CDR3 covers 14 residues. V was clipped by 10 bases and J by 5 bases; unmatched bases: 12. CDR1 MRHNA and CDR2 SNTAGT come from the germline V gene.

This chain connects TRBV25-1 to TRBJ2-4; 7 bases are a match to TRBD1. The CDR3 sequence is 14 residues long. Trimming cost V 6 bases and J 6 bases; bases outside gene matches: 8. Germline lookup yields CDR1 MGHDK and CDR2 SYGVNS. CDR3 loop: CASSTTGSRNIQYF. Written as DNA, the CDR3 is TGTGCCAGCAGCACGACAGGGTCGAGAAACATTCAGTACTTC. The whole variable domain, remainder taken from reference TRBV25-1 and TRBJ2-4, is EADIYQTPRYLVIGTGKKITLECSQTMGHDKMYWYQQDPGMELHLIHYSYGVNSTEKGDLSSESTVSRIRTEHFPLTLESARPSHTSQYLCASSTTGSRNIQYFGAGTRLSVL.

The chain links TRBV6-5 to TRBJ1-1, with a tentative D call TRBD1 (5 bases). V gave up 0 bases and J gave up 3 bases, with 11 bases separating them. The CDR3 totals 15 residues. The germline gives CDR1 MNHEY, CDR2 SVGAGI. CDR3 protein: CASSYSYRKDTEAFF. In DNA form, the CDR3 reads TGTGCCAGCAGTTACTCGTACAGGAAGGACACTGAAGCTTTCTTT.

The CDR3 nucleotides read TGCGCCAGCAGCTGGCGGACAGGGGTCTACACTGAAGCTTTCTTT. Its translation: CASSWRTGVYTEAFF. The chain combines TRBV5-1 with TRBJ1-1, with 9 bases fitting TRBD1. Germline values: CDR1 SGHRS, CDR2 YFSETQ. Unmatched junction bases numbered 6, after V lost 3 bases and J lost 3 bases. CDR3 length: 15 amino acids. Together with reference TRBV5-1 and TRBJ1-1, the CDR3 gives the full variable domain: KAGVTQTPRYLIKTRGQQVTLSCSPISGHRSVSWYQQTPGQGLQFLFEYFSETQRNKGNFPGRFSGRQFSNSRSEMNVSTLELGDSALYLCASSWRTGVYTEAFFGQGTRLTVV.

The chain joins TRBV6-5 to TRBJ1-5, with TRBD1 matching over 7 bases. Germline CDR1 and CDR2: MNHEY and SVGAGI. After removal of 4 bases from V and 12 bases from J, the junction contained 9 bases not matched to a gene. The CDR3 sequence is 13 residues long. CDR3 sequence: CASSSTGARLQHF. CDR3 nucleotide sequence: TGTGCCAGCAGTTCAACAGGGGCCCGACTCCAGCATTTT.

The chain combines TRBV9 with TRBJ2-1, with a tentative D call TRBD2 (6 bases). V lost 2 bases and J lost 6, with 15 bases in between. Germline V gene lookup returns CDR1 SGDLS and CDR2 YYNGEE. The CDR3 loop spans 15 amino acids. The CDR3 spells CASSVGLQEANEQFF. CDR3 sequence (DNA): TGTGCCAGCAGCGTGGGACTCCAGGAGGCCAATGAGCAGTTCTTC.

The chain employs TRBV10-3 and TRBJ2-1, with 10 bases matching TRBD2. Looked up from germline, CDR1 is ENHRY and CDR2 is SYGVKD. The V gene end was trimmed by 10 bases and the J gene end by 1 base; junction bases not matched to a gene: 16. This CDR3 is 18 amino acids long. DNA for the CDR3: TGTGCCACCCGGCCCCATCTAGCGGGAGATGGATCCTACAATGAGCAGTTCTTC. This encodes CATRPHLAGDGSYNEQFF.

The rearrangement uses TRBV7-6 and TRBJ2-1, with TRBD2 matching 7 bases. The trim removed 1 base at V and 6 bases at J, leaving 12 bases unmatched. CDR1 SGHVS and CDR2 FNYEAQ come from the germline V gene. This CDR3 is built from 17 residues. The CDR3 loop is CASSLVPPGGSINEQFF. Written as DNA, the CDR3 is TGTGCCAGCAGCTTAGTGCCACCCGGCGGGAGTATCAATGAGCAGTTCTTC.

This clone was picked up a small number of times. J is TRBJ2-7 and V is TRBV5-1; a possible D gene is TRBD2 (5 bases). Germline CDR1 and CDR2: SGHRS and YFSETQ. CDR3 length equals 14 residues. Trimming removed 2 bases at V and 1 base at J, with 10 bases between. This chain's CDR3 is CASSFATGSYEQYF. The CDR3 nucleotides are TGCGCCAGCAGCTTTGCGACGGGGTCCTACGAGCAGTACTTC.

V gene TRBV19 combines with J gene TRBJ1-2; D might be TRBD1 (5 bases). Germline CDR1 reads LNHDA; CDR2 reads SQIVND (reference sequence). Trimming stripped 4 bases from V and 7 bases from J, with 10 bases between. The CDR3 is 12 residues long. The CDR3 here is CASSNQDTGYTF. DNA of the CDR3: TGTGCCAGTAGTAACCAGGACACTGGCTACACCTTC.

CDR3 region: CASSTPDSYQPQHF. The CDR3 nucleotides read TGTGCCAGCAGCACCCCCGACAGTTATCAGCCCCAGCATTTT. J is TRBJ1-5 and V is TRBV7-9; possibly TRBD1 for D (5 bases). V was shortened by 5 bases and J by 5 bases, with 13 bases between the two germline ends. Germline V gene sequence: CDR1 SEHNR, CDR2 FQNEAQ (reference sequence). The length of the CDR3 is 14 residues.

The chain joins TRBV9 to TRBJ2-2; 7 positions agree with TRBD2. CDR3 length equals 14 residues. V dropped 0 bases and J dropped 6; count of bases not matched to a gene: 2. Germline V lookup: CDR1 SGDLS, CDR2 YYNGEE. The chain's CDR3 is CASSVAGGAGELFF. The CDR3 coding sequence is TGTGCCAGCAGCGTAGCGGGAGGTGCCGGGGAGCTGTTTTTT.

Of note for this clone: Its ends do not fully match the called genes, so a read error is possible. The rearrangement uses TRBV4-1 and TRBJ2-1; possibly TRBD2 for D (5 bases). The length of the CDR3 is 18 residues. CDR1 and CDR2 from the germline V gene are MGHRA and YSYEKL. The CDR3: CASCQLDLVPSSYNEQFF. CDR3 DNA: TGCGCCAGCTGCCAACTAGATTTGGTCCCTAGCTCCTACAATGAGCAGTTCTTC.

V and J are TRBV10-3 and TRBJ1-1, with 7 bases lining up with TRBD1. The CDR3 has 12 residues. With V trimmed by 6 bases and J by 11 bases, 9 bases remained unmatched. In germline, CDR1 is ENHRY, CDR2 SYGVKD. CDR3 loop: CAIRGGQDRAFF. The DNA for the CDR3 is TGTGCCATCAGGGGGGGCCAGGACAGGGCTTTCTTT.